This is a list of T cell receptor beta chains from one sample in a study of cytomegalovirus exposure and HLA in healthy donors. Assay: immunoSEQ multiplex PCR; the TCRdb copy retains only in-frame clones and omits some. The table includes more than 95,000 clones, roughly 80% detected once. The source material was PBMCs. Source of these receptors: a woman in her forties in good health and CMV-seropositive. CDR3s include the opening cysteine and the closing phenylalanine or tryptophan. A D gene is named only where the DNA matches it firmly. Size values are once, few and many counts, or a class for expanded clones, and some rows have none.

TRBJ2-7,few,TRBD2,TRBV5-4,CASSLSSGDHEQYF,TGTGCCAGCAGCCTGTCCAGCGGGGATCACGAGCAGTACTTC
TRBJ2-7,NA,NA,TRBV28,CASSLRPTIISSYEQYF,TGTGCCAGCAGTTTACGACCGACTATAATTAGCTCCTACGAGCAGTACTTC
TRBJ2-1,once,NA,TRBV6-1,CASSELGQIGNEQFF,TGTGCCAGCAGTGAACTCGGACAGATTGGGAATGAGCAGTTCTTC
TRBJ2-5,once,NA,TRBV27,CASSFWGEETQYF,TGTGCCAGCAGTTTTTGGGGGGAGGAGACCCAGTACTTC
TRBJ1-5,NA,TRBD1,TRBV29-1,CGVSGGSNQPQHF,TGCGGCGTTTCAGGGGGGAGCAATCAGCCCCAGCATTTT
TRBJ1-6,NA,TRBD1,TRBV5-5,CASSLPGTGKDSPLHF,TGTGCCAGCAGCTTGCCCGGGACAGGGAAAGATTCACCCCTCCACTTT
TRBJ2-2,NA,TRBD1,TRBV6-1,CASSDDRVSGELFF,TGTGCCAGCAGTGACGACAGGGTTTCCGGGGAGCTGTTTTTT
TRBJ2-5,NA,TRBD2,TRBV9,CASSIGPSAGETQYF,TGTGCCAGCAGCATAGGTCCCTCAGCGGGGGAGACCCAGTACTTC
TRBJ2-7,NA,TRBD2,TRBV7-2,CASSFYTSGWRGSYEQYF,TGTGCCAGCAGCTTTTACACTAGCGGGTGGCGGGGCTCCTACGAGCAGTACTTC
TRBJ2-7,once,NA,TRBV6-1,CASSGPGGRHEQYF,TGTGCCAGCAGTGGTCCCGGGGGTCGCCACGAGCAGTACTTC
TRBJ2-2,NA,TRBD2,TRBV28,CASSPGGMGRTGTGELFF,TGTGCCAGCAGTCCCGGGGGGATGGGACGGACGGGCACCGGGGAGCTGTTTTTT
TRBJ2-7,NA,TRBD2,TRBV6-5,CASSGLAGGYEQYF,TGTGCCAGCAGTGGACTAGCGGGTGGCTACGAGCAGTACTTC
TRBJ1-1,NA,TRBD1,TRBV2,CASRAPRQGDTEAFF,TGTGCCAGCAGAGCCCCTAGACAGGGAGATACTGAAGCTTTCTTT
TRBJ1-5,NA,TRBD1,TRBV23-1,CASSQNPGTGVREGQPQHF,TGCGCCAGCAGTCAAAACCCCGGGACAGGAGTCCGAGAGGGGCAGCCCCAGCATTTT
TRBJ1-1,NA,TRBD1,TRBV2,CASSVTSGQGGEAFF,TGTGCCAGCAGTGTTACTTCGGGACAGGGCGGTGAAGCTTTCTTT
TRBJ2-1,few,TRBD2,TRBV11-3,CASSRGLAGDNEQFF,TGTGCCAGCAGTCGCGGACTAGCGGGCGACAATGAGCAGTTCTTC
TRBJ1-4,NA,NA,TRBV6-1,CASSLNTNQEKLFF,TGTGCCAGCAGCCTAAACACTAACCAGGAAAAACTGTTTTTT
TRBJ1-4,NA,NA,TRBV13,CASSGGGSMMNEKLFF,TGTGCCAGCAGTGGGGGGGGTTCGATGATGAATGAAAAACTGTTTTTT